The next 11 T cell receptor beta chains were all read from a single sample in a study of regulatory T cells in long-lasting Graves disease. Time point given: newly diagnosed GD, antithyroid drugs for less than 3 months. From RNA extracted from PBMCs, the TCR library was made. Combining iRepertoire HTBI primers with Arm-PCR of CDR3 regions, the authors built TCR beta libraries. TCRdb itself ran the multiplex PCR reads through MiXCR, one entry per CDR3 protein. The sample has some 250,000 distinct CDR3 sequences, around 18% seen once. The starting material was peripheral blood mononuclear cells (PBMCs), obtained at new diagnosis, from a patient treated with antithyroid drugs. The receptors derive from a female donor with Graves disease.

This clonotype was seen many times. V usage is TRBV7-8 and J usage is TRBJ2-1; D call uncertain. The germline gives CDR1 SGHVS, CDR2 FQNEAQ. CDR3 length equals 15 residues. The ends were cut back, 1 base at V and 7 bases at J, with 14 bases in the middle. In DNA form, the CDR3 reads TGTGCCAGCAGCTTAGTTTCGGCATTCAGGAATGAGCAGTTCTTC. Residues: CASSLVSAFRNEQFF. Filled out from reference TRBV7-8 and TRBJ2-1, the complete variable domain reads GAGVSQSPRYKVAKRGQDVALRCDPISGHVSLFWYQQALGQGPEFLTYFQNEAQLDKSGLPSDRFFAERPEGSVSTLKIQRTQQEDSAVYLCASSLVSAFRNEQFFGPGTRLTVL.

This clonotype was recorded many times. This rearrangement joins TRBV12-3 or TRBV12-4 to TRBJ2-7; possible D gene TRBD2, 6 bases. This CDR3 contains 13 residues. V lost 4 bases and J 8 bases, leaving 15 bases between the germline ends. Here the CDR3 reads CASSSGVIAQQYF. In nucleotides, the CDR3 is TGTGCCAGCAGTTCGGGGGTGATAGCCCAGCAGTACTTC.

The table lists this clonotype with many counts. The chain carries TRBV7-2 and TRBJ2-3; D is uncertain. CDR1 is SGHTA and CDR2 is FQGNSA in the germline V gene. The CDR3 is made up of 15 amino acids. Deletions cut 2 bases from V and 0 bases from J, with 9 bases between. CDR3 residues: CASSLTLKSTDTQYF. The CDR3, as DNA: TGTGCCAGCAGCTTAACGTTAAAGAGCACAGATACGCAGTATTTT. The full variable domain, completed using reference TRBV7-2 and TRBJ2-3, is GAGVSQSPSNKVTEKGKDVELRCDPISGHTALYWYRQSLGQGLEFLIYFQGNSAPDKSGLPSDRFSAERTGGSVSTLTIQRTQQEDSAVYLCASSLTLKSTDTQYFGPGTRLTVL.

This clonotype was detected many times. The J gene is TRBJ2-3, the V gene TRBV11-2; unclear D gene. Germline CDR1 SGHAT, CDR2 FQNNGV. This CDR3 is 13 amino acids long. Trimming cost V 3 bases and J 4 bases, with 8 bases left between them. DNA for the CDR3: TGTGCCAGCAGCTTTGCCTTCGCAGATACGCAGTATTTT. It encodes CASSFAFADTQYF. Based on the CDR3 plus reference TRBV11-2 and TRBJ2-3, the full variable domain is EAGVAQSPRYKIIEKRQSVAFWCNPISGHATLYWYQQILGQGPKLLIQFQNNGVVDDSQLPKDRFSAERLKGVDSTLKIQPAKLEDSAVYLCASSFAFADTQYFGPGTRLTVL.

This clonotype was counted at least ten times. The V call is TRBV7-2, the J call TRBJ2-3; TRBD2 is a possible D gene (6 bases). Germline V CDR1 and CDR2: SGHTA, FQGNSA. V was pared by 6 bases and J by 4 bases, with 20 bases between. The CDR3 extends over 16 amino acids. CDR3 protein: CASRTPGLGPPDTQYF. The CDR3 DNA reads as TGTGCCAGCAGGACACCGGGACTGGGTCCTCCAGATACGCAGTATTTT.

The sample holds many counts of this clonotype. The rearrangement uses TRBV12-3 or TRBV12-4 and TRBJ2-1; 9 bases match TRBD2. The junction had 9 bases not matched to a gene; V was cut back by 6 bases and J by 9 bases. This CDR3 spans 14 amino acids. The CDR3: CASSTMREGGEQFF. The CDR3 DNA is TGTGCCAGCAGCACCATGCGGGAGGGCGGTGAGCAGTTCTTC.

This chain joins TRBV7-9 and TRBJ1-3; D gene ambiguous. Germline V gene sequence: CDR1 SEHNR, CDR2 FQNEAQ (reference sequence). The length of the CDR3 is 12 residues. Trimming stripped 3 bases from V and 3 bases from J, with 3 bases between. Here the CDR3 reads CASSFRGNTIYF. CDR3 DNA sequence: TGTGCCAGCAGCTTTCGTGGAAACACCATATATTTT.

This clonotype was counted many times. The chain recombines TRBV20-1 with TRBJ2-7; 8 bases fit TRBD2. The CDR3 is 14 amino acids. V was clipped by 1 base and J by 3 bases; unmatched bases: 5. In germline, CDR1 is DFQATT, CDR2 SNEGSKA (reference sequence). The CDR3 sequence: CSARAAGVNYEQYF. CDR3 sequence (DNA): TGCAGTGCTAGAGCAGCGGGAGTTAACTACGAGCAGTACTTC.

This clonotype was detected ten times or more. J is TRBJ2-5 and V is TRBV5-6; the D is unclear. Germline values: CDR1 SGHDT, CDR2 YYEEEE. V was clipped by 5 bases and J by 5 bases, with 16 bases between them. This CDR3 comprises 14 residues. The CDR3 DNA follows: TGTGCCAGCAGTGCCCCGGATGCGGTGGAGACCCAGTACTTC. Translated, it gives CASSAPDAVETQYF.

This clonotype was seen a handful of times. V usage is TRBV6-5 and J usage is TRBJ2-1; TRBD2 matches 13 bases. The CDR3 is made up of 16 amino acids. The trim removed 2 bases at V and 6 bases at J, leaving 4 bases unmatched. Germline CDR1 and CDR2: MNHEY and SVGAGI. The CDR3 loop is CASSYRLAGGLNEQFF. The CDR3 DNA reads TGTGCCAGCAGTTACCGACTAGCGGGAGGACTCAATGAGCAGTTCTTC.

In its sample, this clonotype was seen many times. The chain uses TRBV12-3 or TRBV12-4 and TRBJ1-2; D remains ambiguous. CDR3 length: 11 residues. Trimming left V 8 bases short and J 4 bases short, with 8 bases between. For the CDR3, the DNA is TGTGCCAGCGGTGACACCTATGGCTACACCTTC. Protein sequence: CASGDTYGYTF.